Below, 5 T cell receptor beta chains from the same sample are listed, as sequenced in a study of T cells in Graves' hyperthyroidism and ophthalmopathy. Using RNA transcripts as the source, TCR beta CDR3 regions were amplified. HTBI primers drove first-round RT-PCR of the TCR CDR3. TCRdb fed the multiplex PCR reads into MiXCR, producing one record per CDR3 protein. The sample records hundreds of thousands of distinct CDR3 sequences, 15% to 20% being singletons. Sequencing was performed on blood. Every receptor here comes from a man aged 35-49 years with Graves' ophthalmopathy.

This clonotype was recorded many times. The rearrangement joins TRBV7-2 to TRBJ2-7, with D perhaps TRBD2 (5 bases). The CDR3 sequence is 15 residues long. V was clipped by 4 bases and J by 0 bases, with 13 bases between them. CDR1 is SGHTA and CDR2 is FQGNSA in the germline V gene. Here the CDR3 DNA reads TGTGCCAGCAGCTCGGACCCGGGATACTCCTACGAGCAGTACTTC. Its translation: CASSSDPGYSYEQYF.

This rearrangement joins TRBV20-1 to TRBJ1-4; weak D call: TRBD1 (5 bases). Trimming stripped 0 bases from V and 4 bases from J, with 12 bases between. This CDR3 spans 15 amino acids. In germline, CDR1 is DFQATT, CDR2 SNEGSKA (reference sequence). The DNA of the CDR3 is TGCAGTGCTAGAGAACCGGGACCGATTAATGAAAAACTGTTTTTT. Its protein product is CSAREPGPINEKLFF.

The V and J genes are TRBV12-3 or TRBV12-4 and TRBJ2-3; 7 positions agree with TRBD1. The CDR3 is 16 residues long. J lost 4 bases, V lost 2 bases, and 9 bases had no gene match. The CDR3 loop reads CASSLLDRSSADTQYF. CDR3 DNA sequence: TGTGCCAGCAGTTTATTGGACAGGAGTAGCGCAGATACGCAGTATTTT.

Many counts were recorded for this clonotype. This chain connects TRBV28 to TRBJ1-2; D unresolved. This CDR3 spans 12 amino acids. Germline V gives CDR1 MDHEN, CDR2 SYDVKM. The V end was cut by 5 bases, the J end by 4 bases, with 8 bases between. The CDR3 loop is CASSLQSYGYTF. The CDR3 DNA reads TGTGCCAGCAGTCTTCAGAGCTATGGCTACACCTTC.

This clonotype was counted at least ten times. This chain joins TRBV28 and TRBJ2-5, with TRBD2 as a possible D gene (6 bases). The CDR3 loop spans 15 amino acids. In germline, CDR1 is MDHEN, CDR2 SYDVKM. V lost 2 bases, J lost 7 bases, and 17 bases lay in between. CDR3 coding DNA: TGTGCCAGCAGTTTAGGTGGGGACCCGCGGGGGACCCAGTACTTC. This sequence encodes CASSLGGDPRGTQYF.